The clone carrying this T cell receptor beta chain was seen ten or more times. Patients chosen for sequencing had CD8+CD57+ cells that had expanded, as shown by flow cytometry. Profiling that covered TCR beta VDJ and CDR3 relied on genomic DNA as its template. TCRdb re-analysed the reads in MiXCR, keeping a single row per CDR3 protein. The sample has about 220,000 distinct CDR3 sequences, more than 40% seen once; the top ten hold roughly 8%. The sample is drawn from a study of CD8+CD57+ T cells in acquired aplastic anemia. From germline, CDR1 is DFQATT and CDR2 SNEGSKA (reference sequence). The CDR3 length is 14 residues. V was shortened by 1 base and J by 5 bases, with 14 bases between the two germline ends.

This TCR came from a human donor with aplastic anemia. Sequenced input: sorted CD4+, CD8+, or CD8+CD57+ T cells (not recorded which) from PBMCs. The J gene is TRBJ1-2, the V gene TRBV20-1, with D maybe TRBD1 (5 bases). The CDR3 DNA sequence: TGCAGTGCTAGAGGGCTCAGGGCTAGTTATGGCTACACCTTC. Translated, it gives CSARGLRASYGYTF.